The next 5 T cell receptor beta chains were all read from a single sample in a study of PD-1 blockade in classical Hodgkin lymphoma. Method: immunoSEQ multiplex PCR; TCRdb's copy keeps in-frame clones and lacks some. The sample carries approximately 100,000 clones, roughly 92% recorded once. Relapse after autologous stem cell transplantation occurred in every patient, and brentuximab vedotin exposure varied. Sequenced material: peripheral blood mononuclear cells (PBMCs), taken at baseline. The receptor source for this set is a human donor with classical Hodgkin lymphoma.

In this sample, this clone turned up a few times. The chain couples TRBV28 to TRBJ1-1; D remains ambiguous. Germline V gene data show CDR1 as MDHEN and CDR2 as SYDVKM. V lost 2 bases, J lost 4 bases, and 11 bases lay in between. The CDR3 runs 14 residues. CDR3 amino acids: CASSLRLTGTEAFF. CDR3 coding DNA: TGTGCCAGCAGTTTAAGGCTCACGGGCACTGAAGCTTTCTTT.

As for this clone: One end of the junction is discordant with germline, which a read error may explain. This chain links TRBV29-1 with TRBJ2-4; TRBD1 agrees at 9 bases. The germline V gene encodes CDR1 SQVTM and CDR2 ANQGSEA. There are 15 residues in the CDR3. This CDR3 reads CSVEVGGTGKSIQYF. CDR3 coding DNA: TGCAGCGTTGAAGTAGGTGGGACAGGGAAAAGCATTCAGTACTTC.

This clone was observed a single time. This sequence joins TRBV6-5 and TRBJ2-1; D is unclear. The CDR3 length is 11 residues. Trimming left V 5 bases short and J 7 bases short, with 6 bases between. Germline CDR1 reads MNHEY; CDR2 reads SVGAGI. CDR3 nucleotide sequence: TGTGCCAGCAGTAACGTAAATGAGCAGTTCTTC. Its translation is CASSNVNEQFF.

The genes are TRBV19 and TRBJ2-3; D remains unclear. Looked up from germline, CDR1 is LNHDA and CDR2 is SQIVND (reference sequence). The germline V and J ends were trimmed by 7 bases and 2 bases, with 19 bases remaining between them. The CDR3 runs 16 residues. The chain's CDR3 is CASTKSPGPPTDTQYF. The CDR3 DNA is TGTGCCAGTACCAAAAGCCCCGGACCCCCCACAGATACGCAGTATTTT.

The chain is built from TRBV7-2 and TRBJ2-3; D is uncertain. Germline CDR1 reads SGHTA; CDR2 reads FQGNSA. This CDR3 comprises 15 residues. V was pared by 1 base and J by 4 bases, with 12 bases between. CDR3 residues: CASSLGLVVSDTQYF. DNA of the CDR3: TGTGCCAGCAGCTTAGGATTGGTTGTTTCAGATACGCAGTATTTT.